What follows describes a single T cell receptor (beta chain). Its antigen is undetermined. Amplification used 60 Vbeta primers and 13 Jbeta primers. The repertoire was sequenced with immunoSEQ multiplex PCR; TCRdb's copy has only in-frame clones and lacks some. The sample has about 220,000 clones; around four fifths are singletons. These data belong to a study of cytomegalovirus exposure and HLA in healthy donors. Study observations and caveats: There were approximately 150 TCR beta chains listed as cytomegalovirus-associated. An ancestry cluster, one associated with Asian ancestry, reportedly showed fewer N-insertions than the approximately 650-donor mean in a later analysis. Presence/absence results assume similar sequencing depth per donor, which may not hold.

The germline V gene has CDR1 SGHVS and CDR2 FQNEAQ. This CDR3 contains 16 residues. With V trimmed by 5 bases and J by 7 bases, 16 bases remained unmatched. In nominal health when sampled, donors likely had unrecorded immune exposures nonetheless. The gene calls are TRBV7-8 and TRBJ1-2, with TRBD1 identical over 7 bases. The TCR sequence derives from a boy aged 2 to 9 in good health and CMV-seronegative. The sample consisted of PBMCs. The CDR3, as DNA: TGTGCCAGCAGCCGTGACAGGGCGGAAAGGCTAGTTGGCTACACCTTC. It yields the protein CASSRDRAERLVGYTF.